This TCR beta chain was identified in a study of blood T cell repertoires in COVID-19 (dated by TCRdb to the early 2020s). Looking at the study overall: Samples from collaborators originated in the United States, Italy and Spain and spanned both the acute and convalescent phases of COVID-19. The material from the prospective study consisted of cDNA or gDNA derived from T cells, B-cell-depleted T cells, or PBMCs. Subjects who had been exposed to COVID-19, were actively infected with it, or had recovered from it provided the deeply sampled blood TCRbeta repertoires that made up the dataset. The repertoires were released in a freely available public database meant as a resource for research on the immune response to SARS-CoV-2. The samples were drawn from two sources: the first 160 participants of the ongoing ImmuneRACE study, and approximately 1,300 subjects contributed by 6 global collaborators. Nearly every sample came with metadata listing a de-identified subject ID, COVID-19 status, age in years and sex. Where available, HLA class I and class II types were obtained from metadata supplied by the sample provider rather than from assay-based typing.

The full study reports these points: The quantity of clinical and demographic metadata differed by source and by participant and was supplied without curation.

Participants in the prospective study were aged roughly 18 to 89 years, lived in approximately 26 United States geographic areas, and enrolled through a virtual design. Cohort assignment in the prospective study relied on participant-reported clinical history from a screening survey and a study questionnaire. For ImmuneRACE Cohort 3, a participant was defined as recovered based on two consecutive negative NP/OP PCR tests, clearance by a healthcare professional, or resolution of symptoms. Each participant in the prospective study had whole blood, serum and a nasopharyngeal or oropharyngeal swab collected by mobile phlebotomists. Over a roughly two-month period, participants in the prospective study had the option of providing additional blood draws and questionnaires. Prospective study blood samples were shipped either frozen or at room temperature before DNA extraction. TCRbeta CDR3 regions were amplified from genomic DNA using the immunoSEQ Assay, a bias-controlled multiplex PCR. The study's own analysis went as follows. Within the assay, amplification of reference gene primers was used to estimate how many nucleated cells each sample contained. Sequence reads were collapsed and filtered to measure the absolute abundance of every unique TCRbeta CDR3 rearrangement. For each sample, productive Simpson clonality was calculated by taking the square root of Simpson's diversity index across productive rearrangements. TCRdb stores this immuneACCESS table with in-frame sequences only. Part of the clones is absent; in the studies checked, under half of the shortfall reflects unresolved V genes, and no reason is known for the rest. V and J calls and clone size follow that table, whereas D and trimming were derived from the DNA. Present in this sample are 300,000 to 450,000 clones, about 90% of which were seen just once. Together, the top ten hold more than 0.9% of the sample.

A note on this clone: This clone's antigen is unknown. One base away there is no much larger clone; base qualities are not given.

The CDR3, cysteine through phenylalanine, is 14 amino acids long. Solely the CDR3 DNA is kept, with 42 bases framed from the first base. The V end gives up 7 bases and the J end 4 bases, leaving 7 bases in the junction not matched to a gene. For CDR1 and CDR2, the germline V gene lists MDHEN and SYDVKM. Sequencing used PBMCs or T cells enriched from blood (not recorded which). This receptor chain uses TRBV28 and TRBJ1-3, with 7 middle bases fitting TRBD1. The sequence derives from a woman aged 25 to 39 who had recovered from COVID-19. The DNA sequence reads TGTGCCAGCAAGCTGGGACAGCTAGGAAACACCATATATTTT. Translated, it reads CASKLGQLGNTIYF. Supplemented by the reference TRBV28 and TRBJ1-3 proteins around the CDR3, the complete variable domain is DVKVTQSSRYLVKRTGEKVFLECVQDMDHENMFWYRQDPGLGLRLIYFSYDVKMKEKGDIPEGYSVSREKKERFSLILESASTNQTSMYLCASKLGQLGNTIYFGEGSWLTVV.